These 4 T cell receptor beta chains share one sample of origin, sequenced in a study of radiation and T cells in renal cell carcinoma. Time point of the sample: blood 4 weeks post-SBRT, at nephrectomy. Documented treatment: 15 Gy SBRT to primary tumor, nephrectomy 4 weeks later. Assay used: immunoSEQ multiplex PCR; TCRdb lists only in-frame clones, some missing. The table includes about 43,000 clones, about 82% detected once. This material consisted of blood, taken from a patient whose treatment included radiotherapy and nephrectomy. The receptors come from a woman in her sixties or seventies with renal cell carcinoma.

Only a few counts were recorded for this clone. The chain is built from TRBV30 and TRBJ1-5; a weak D match, TRBD1 (6 bases). This CDR3 spans 13 amino acids. The ends were cut back, 0 bases at V and 11 bases at J, with 14 bases in the middle. Looked up from germline, CDR1 is GTSNPN and CDR2 is SVGIG (reference sequence). CDR3 sequence reads: CAWSVQGGRAQHF. The CDR3 DNA sequence: TGTGCCTGGAGTGTACAGGGAGGGAGGGCCCAGCATTTT.

This chain connects TRBV6-5 to TRBJ1-5; possibly TRBD1 for D (5 bases). The V end was cut by 5 bases, the J end by 7 bases, with 12 bases between. The CDR3 covers 13 residues. Germline V CDR1 and CDR2: MNHEY, SVGAGI. DNA for the CDR3: TGTGCCAGCAGTCACGGGGGGGAGCAGCCCCAGCATTTT. It specifies CASSHGGEQPQHF.

The J gene is TRBJ2-2, the V gene TRBV7-2, with D unresolved. The CDR3 sequence is 16 residues long. Germline CDR1 SGHTA, CDR2 FQGNSA. Trimming pared 0 bases from V and 0 bases from J, leaving 8 bases between. The CDR3 sequence is CASSLAVLANTGELFF. DNA for the CDR3: TGTGCCAGCAGCTTAGCGGTACTCGCGAACACCGGGGAGCTGTTTTTT. The variable domain in full, with the rest retrieved from reference TRBV7-2 and TRBJ2-2, is GAGVSQSPSNKVTEKGKDVELRCDPISGHTALYWYRQSLGQGLEFLIYFQGNSAPDKSGLPSDRFSAERTGGSVSTLTIQRTQQEDSAVYLCASSLAVLANTGELFFGEGSRLTVL.

This clone occurred a few times. This chain links TRBV9 with TRBJ2-2; D is undetermined. Germline loops: CDR1 SGDLS, CDR2 YYNGEE. The CDR3 is 15 amino acids. The V and J ends lost 0 bases and 7 bases respectively, with 13 bases between them. The CDR3 region has the DNA TGTGCCAGCAGCGTAGCTCAAGGGAATGACGGGGAGCTGTTTTTT. This sequence encodes CASSVAQGNDGELFF.